The 6 T cell receptor beta chains below all came from one sample that was sequenced in a study of T cell responses to AZD1222 COVID-19 vaccine. This table comes from immunoSEQ multiplex PCR, and its TCRdb copy is limited to in-frame clones, with some not included. This table has fewer than 120,000 clones, around 80% appearing once. Material: peripheral blood, obtained on day 0 of AZD1222 vaccination. The receptors originated from an adult in good health.

The chain couples TRBV6-2 or TRBV6-3 to TRBJ2-7, with D uncertain. The CDR3 loop spans 14 amino acids. Germline V gene lookup returns CDR1 MNHEY and CDR2 SVGEGT. The V and J ends lost 6 bases and 0 bases respectively, with 12 bases between them. The CDR3 here is CASSQTYTSYEQYF. The CDR3 DNA reads as TGTGCCAGCAGCCAGACATATACCTCCTACGAGCAGTACTTC.

The J gene is TRBJ2-3, the V gene TRBV9, with 9 bases lining up with TRBD2. Losses at the gene ends were 2 bases for V and 0 bases for J; bases not matched to a gene: 1. The germline gives CDR1 SGDLS, CDR2 YYNGEE. The CDR3 is 15 residues long. The CDR3 protein is CASSVTSGSTDTQYF. The CDR3 bases are TGTGCCAGCAGCGTTACTAGCGGGAGCACAGATACGCAGTATTTT.

The J gene is TRBJ2-7, the V gene TRBV28; 14 nucleotides line up with TRBD2. The CDR3 is made up of 16 amino acids. After removal of 6 bases from V and 3 bases from J, the junction contained 7 bases not matched to a gene. Germline V gene sequence: CDR1 MDHEN, CDR2 SYDVKM. The DNA for the CDR3 is TGTGCCAGCAGACAATACGGGACTAGCGGGGGCTACGAGCAGTACTTC. It translates to CASRQYGTSGGYEQYF.

This sequence joins TRBV6-6 and TRBJ2-7; TRBD2 matches 9 bases. The CDR3 length is 15 residues. After removal of 8 bases from V and 3 bases from J, the junction contained 11 bases not matched to a gene. Germline V gives CDR1 MNHNY, CDR2 SVGAGI (reference sequence). The DNA for the CDR3 is TGTGCCAGCGGGGGGCTAGCGGGACTCATCTACGAGCAGTACTTC. As protein: CASGGLAGLIYEQYF.

The chain joins TRBV7-9 to TRBJ1-1; TRBD1 might be the D (6 bases). The ends were cut back, 4 bases at V and 4 bases at J, with 10 bases in the middle. Germline CDR1 reads SEHNR; CDR2 reads FQNEAQ (reference sequence). The CDR3 covers 13 residues. CDR3 in DNA: TGTGCCAGCAGCTCTGGACAGAGCACTGAAGCTTTCTTT. Residues: CASSSGQSTEAFF.

This clone was picked up one time. The sample carries other DNA sequences with the same CDR3. The V gene is TRBV9, the J gene TRBJ2-5; unclear D gene. Germline V gives CDR1 SGDLS, CDR2 YYNGEE. The CDR3 is 14 amino acids. V lost 0 bases to trimming and J lost 0 bases, with 6 bases between them. CDR3 protein: CASSVGSYQETQYF. In DNA form, the CDR3 reads TGTGCCAGCAGCGTAGGGTCGTACCAAGAGACCCAGTACTTC.